A selection of T cell receptor beta chains follows, all from one sample in a study of T cell responses to AZD1222 COVID-19 vaccine. The table came from immunoSEQ multiplex PCR; TCRdb's copy has only in-frame clones and leaves some out. The data contain 150,000 to 200,000 clones, approximately 90% of them singletons. Here the sequenced sample was peripheral blood, taken 28 days after the second AZD1222 dose. The receptors derive from an adult who received the AZD1222 COVID-19 vaccine. Each CDR3 is given with its conserved first and last residue. D genes are given only for firm matches. Part of the rows lack a size; the others show once, few, many or a class for expanded clones.

j_call v_call clone_size d_call cdr3_nt cdr3_aa
TRBJ2-2 TRBV28 NA NA TGTGCCAGCAGTTTCCTATTGGGGGGTGGTACCGGGGAGCTGTTTTTT CASSFLLGGGTGELFF
TRBJ1-4 TRBV16 NA NA TGTGCCAGCAGCCAACCAACAGGGAGACTGTTTTTT CASSQPTGRLFF
TRBJ1-2 TRBV2 NA TRBD1 TGTGCTTCCCAAACCGGGACAGGGTATGGCTACACCTTC CASQTGTGYGYTF
TRBJ1-1 TRBV5-4 NA NA TGTGCCAGCAGCTTGTATGAAGAAGCTTTCTTT CASSLYEEAFF
TRBJ1-2 TRBV10-2 NA TRBD1 TGCGCCAGCAGACCAGGGGGCGCGGACTATGGCTACACCTTC CASRPGGADYGYTF
TRBJ1-2 TRBV19 once NA TGTGCCAGTAGTATCTTAGTATCGAACTATGGCTACACCTTC CASSILVSNYGYTF
TRBJ1-4 TRBV27 NA TRBD1 TGTGCCAGCAGCCGACAGGGGGGATATGAAAAACTGTTTTTT CASSRQGGYEKLFF
TRBJ1-1 TRBV12-3/TRBV12-4 NA TRBD1 TGTGCCAGCAGCCCAGGGGGGGGCACTGAAGCTTTCTTT CASSPGGGTEAFF
TRBJ2-2 TRBV7-9 NA NA TGTGCCAGCAGCTTACTAAAGAACACCGGGGAGCTGTTTTTT CASSLLKNTGELFF
TRBJ2-1 TRBV3-1/TRBV3-2 NA NA TGTGCCAGCAGCCAAGAAGGGGGCTACAATGAGCAGTTCTTC CASSQEGGYNEQFF
TRBJ2-3 TRBV15 NA NA TGTGCCACCAGCAGACGTGGGGGGAACACAGATACGCAGTATTTT CATSRRGGNTDTQYF
TRBJ2-2 TRBV9 NA NA TGTGCCAGCAGCGTAGTCTCTGGCACCGGGGAGCTGTTTTTT CASSVVSGTGELFF
TRBJ1-1 TRBV7-8 NA TRBD1 TGTGCCAGCAGCTTAGCCGGACAGGCTGGAGCTTTCTTT CASSLAGQAGAFF
TRBJ2-7 TRBV5-6 NA TRBD1 TGTGCCAGCAGCCCCCCGGGACAGCTATACGAGCAGTACTTC CASSPPGQLYEQYF
TRBJ2-3 TRBV4-1 NA TRBD2 TGCGCCAGCAGCCAAACCACCTTTTCTACTAGCGGGGGCACAGATACGCAGTATTTT CASSQTTFSTSGGTDTQYF
TRBJ2-7 TRBV4-1 NA TRBD1 TGCGCCAGCAGCCTAGGGGACAGGGCTGACTACGAGCAGTACTTC CASSLGDRADYEQYF
TRBJ2-3 TRBV7-2 NA NA TGTGCCAGCAGCTTAGTGGCCGAAGGGACAGATACGCAGTATTTT CASSLVAEGTDTQYF
TRBJ1-1 TRBV7-2 NA TRBD1 TGTGCCAGCAGCCACAGGACAGGAAAGAACACTGAAGCTTTCTTT CASSHRTGKNTEAFF
TRBJ2-7 TRBV5-6 NA TRBD2 TGTGCCAGCAGCCGGACTAGCGGGGTATACGAGCAGTACTTC CASSRTSGVYEQYF
TRBJ1-5 TRBV5-1 NA NA TGCGCCAGCAGCTTAGCAGGGGATCAGCCCCAGCATTTT CASSLAGDQPQHF
TRBJ1-3 TRBV7-2 NA NA TGTGCCAGCAGCTCCACTGACGGGGACACCATATATTTT CASSSTDGDTIYF
TRBJ2-6 TRBV18 NA NA TGTGCCAGCTCACCATGGGCCTCTGGGGCCAACGTCCTGACTTTC CASSPWASGANVLTF
TRBJ1-1 TRBV7-9 NA NA TGTGCCAGCAGCTTACCCGACGGTTTT CASSLPDGF
TRBJ2-7 TRBV6-2/TRBV6-3 few NA TGTGCCAGCAGTTACGGGTCTCACTACGAGCAGTACTTC CASSYGSHYEQYF
TRBJ2-7 TRBV3-1/TRBV3-2 once TRBD1 TGTGCCAGCAGCCAAGGGACAGGGGGGTACGAGCAGTACTTC CASSQGTGGYEQYF
TRBJ2-1 TRBV10-3 NA NA TGTGCCATCAGTACCCGACCGGACAATGAGCAGTTCTTC CAISTRPDNEQFF
TRBJ2-7 TRBV28 NA TRBD2 TGTGCCAGCAGTACTAGCGGGAGCCTCTACGAGCAGTACTTC CASSTSGSLYEQYF
TRBJ1-3 TRBV5-6 NA NA TGTGCCAGCAGCTTGACGTTAACAGACTACGTTGGAAACACCATATATTTT CASSLTLTDYVGNTIYF
TRBJ1-5 TRBV4-2 NA TRBD1 TGTGCCAGCAGCAGAAGGACAGGGGAGGGTCAGCCCCAGCATTTT CASSRRTGEGQPQHF
TRBJ2-5 TRBV6-5 few TRBD2 TGTGCCAGCAGTACTAGCGGGGGGGGGCAAGAGACCCAGTACTTC CASSTSGGGQETQYF
TRBJ1-2 TRBV6-4 once TRBD1 TGTGCCAGCAGCCAGGGGGCTGCTAACTATGGCTACACCTTC CASSQGAANYGYTF
TRBJ1-1 TRBV19 NA NA TGTGCCAGTCTGAGCCGAAGGGATGGGACTGAAGCTTTCTTT CASLSRRDGTEAFF
TRBJ1-6 TRBV6-5 NA TRBD1 TGTGCCACCAACCGGAAGGGGGCGAGTTCACCCCTCCACTTT CATNRKGASSPLHF
TRBJ1-5 TRBV29-1 once TRBD1 TGCAGCGTTGGGCTCACTCGGGACAGAAATCAGCCCCAGCATTTT CSVGLTRDRNQPQHF
TRBJ2-5 TRBV2 NA NA TGTGCCAGCAGTGAAGTATCACCACCTCAAGAGACCCAGTACTTC CASSEVSPPQETQYF
TRBJ2-3 TRBV15 NA NA TGTGCCACCGGCTCGGGCGGGTACGTAGATACGCAGTATTTT CATGSGGYVDTQYF
TRBJ2-3 TRBV19 NA NA TGTGCCAGTAGTATAGGTTGGGACACAGATACGCAGTATTTT CASSIGWDTDTQYF
TRBJ2-1 TRBV9 NA NA TGTGCCAGCAGCCCACCAGGGATTGTTCAGTTCTTC CASSPPGIVQFF
TRBJ1-5 TRBV11-2 NA NA TGTGCCAGCAGCTTAGACGGCCCCAATCAGCCCCAGCATTTT CASSLDGPNQPQHF
TRBJ1-1 TRBV11-2 NA TRBD1 TGTGCCAGCAACCAGGGGGTGAACACTGAAGCTTTCTTT CASNQGVNTEAFF
TRBJ1-1 TRBV4-1 NA TRBD1 TGCGCCAGCAGCCAGGCCGGAACAGGGGACACTGAAGCTTTCTTT CASSQAGTGDTEAFF
TRBJ2-7 TRBV13 NA TRBD1 TGTGCCAGCAGCTTGTGGACAGGGGGCTACGAGCAGTACTTC CASSLWTGGYEQYF
TRBJ1-1 TRBV19 NA NA TGTGCCAGTAGTATGAGAGAGAACACTGAAGCTTTCTTT CASSMRENTEAFF
TRBJ2-1 TRBV5-6 NA NA TGTGCCAGCAGCTTATCCCCAGTGGCAGGGGACAATGAGCAGTTCTTC CASSLSPVAGDNEQFF
TRBJ1-2 TRBV28 NA NA TGTGCCAGCAGTCCGCAAGGGGCAGGGGTCTATGGCTACACCTTC CASSPQGAGVYGYTF
TRBJ1-5 TRBV4-1 NA NA TGCGCCAGCAGCCAAGGGGGGGACTTCCCCAATCAGCCCCAGCATTTT CASSQGGDFPNQPQHF